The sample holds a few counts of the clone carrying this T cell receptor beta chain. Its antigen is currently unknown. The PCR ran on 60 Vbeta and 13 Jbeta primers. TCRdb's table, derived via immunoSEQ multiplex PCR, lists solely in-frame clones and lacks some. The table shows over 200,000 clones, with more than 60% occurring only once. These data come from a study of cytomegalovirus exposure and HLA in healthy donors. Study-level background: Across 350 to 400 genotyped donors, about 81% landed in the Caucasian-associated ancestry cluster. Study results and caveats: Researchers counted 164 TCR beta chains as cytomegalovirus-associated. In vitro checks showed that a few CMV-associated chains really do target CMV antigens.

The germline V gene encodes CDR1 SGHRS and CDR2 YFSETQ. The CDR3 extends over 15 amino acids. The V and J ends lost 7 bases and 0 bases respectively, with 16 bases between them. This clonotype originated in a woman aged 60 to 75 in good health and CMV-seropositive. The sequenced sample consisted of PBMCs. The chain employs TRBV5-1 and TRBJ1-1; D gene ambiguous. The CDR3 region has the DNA TGCGCCAGCGCGGTTCGTGGCAGTCTGAACACTGAAGCTTTCTTT. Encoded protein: CASAVRGSLNTEAFF.